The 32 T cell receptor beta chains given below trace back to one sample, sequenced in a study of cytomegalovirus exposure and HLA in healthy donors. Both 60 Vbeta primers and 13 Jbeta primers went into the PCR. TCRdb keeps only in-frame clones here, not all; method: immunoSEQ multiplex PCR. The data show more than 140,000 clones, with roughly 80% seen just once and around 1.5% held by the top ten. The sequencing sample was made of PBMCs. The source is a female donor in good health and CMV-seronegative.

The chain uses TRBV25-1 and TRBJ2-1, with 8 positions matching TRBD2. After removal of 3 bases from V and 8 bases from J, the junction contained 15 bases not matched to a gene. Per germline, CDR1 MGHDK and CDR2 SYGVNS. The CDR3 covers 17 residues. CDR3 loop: CASSESGGRLAGDEQFF. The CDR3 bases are TGTGCCAGCAGTGAGTCGGGGGGGAGACTAGCCGGCGATGAGCAGTTCTTC.

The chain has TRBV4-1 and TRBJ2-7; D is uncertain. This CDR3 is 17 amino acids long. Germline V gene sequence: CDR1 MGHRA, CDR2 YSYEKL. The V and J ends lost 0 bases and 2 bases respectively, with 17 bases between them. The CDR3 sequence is CASSQDPADVSPYEQYF. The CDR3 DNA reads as TGCGCCAGCAGCCAAGATCCTGCGGATGTTAGCCCCTACGAGCAGTACTTC.

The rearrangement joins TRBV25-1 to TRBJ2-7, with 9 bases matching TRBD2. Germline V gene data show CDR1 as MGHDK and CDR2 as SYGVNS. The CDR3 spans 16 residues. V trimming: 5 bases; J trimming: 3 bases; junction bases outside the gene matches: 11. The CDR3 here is CASSNRRAGGRYEQYF. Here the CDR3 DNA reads TGTGCCAGCAGTAACCGGAGAGCGGGGGGACGCTACGAGCAGTACTTC.

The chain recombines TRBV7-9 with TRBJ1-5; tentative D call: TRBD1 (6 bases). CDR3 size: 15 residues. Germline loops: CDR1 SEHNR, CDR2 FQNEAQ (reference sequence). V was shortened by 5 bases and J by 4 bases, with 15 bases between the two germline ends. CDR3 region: CASSLDSIGNQPQHF. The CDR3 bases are TGTGCCAGCAGCCTGGACAGCATTGGGAATCAGCCCCAGCATTTT.

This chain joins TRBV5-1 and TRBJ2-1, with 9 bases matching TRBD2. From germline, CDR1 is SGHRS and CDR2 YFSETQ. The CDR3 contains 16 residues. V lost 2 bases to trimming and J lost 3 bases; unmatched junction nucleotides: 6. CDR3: CASSLEAGGIYNEQFF. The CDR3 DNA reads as TGCGCCAGCAGCTTAGAAGCGGGAGGTATCTACAATGAGCAGTTCTTC. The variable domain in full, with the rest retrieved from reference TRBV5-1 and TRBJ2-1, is KAGVTQTPRYLIKTRGQQVTLSCSPISGHRSVSWYQQTPGQGLQFLFEYFSETQRNKGNFPGRFSGRQFSNSRSEMNVSTLELGDSALYLCASSLEAGGIYNEQFFGPGTRLTVL.

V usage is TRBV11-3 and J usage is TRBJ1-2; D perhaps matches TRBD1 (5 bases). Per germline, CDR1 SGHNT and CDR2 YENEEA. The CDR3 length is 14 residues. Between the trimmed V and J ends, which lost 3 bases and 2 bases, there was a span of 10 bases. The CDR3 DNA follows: TGTGCCAGCAGCTTTGTCGACAGAAACTATGGCTACACCTTC. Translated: CASSFVDRNYGYTF. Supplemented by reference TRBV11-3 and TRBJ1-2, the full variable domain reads EAGVVQSPRYKIIEKKQPVAFWCNPISGHNTLYWYLQNLGQGPELLIRYENEEAVDDSQLPKDRFSAERLKGVDSTLKIQPAELGDSAVYLCASSFVDRNYGYTFGSGTRLTVV.

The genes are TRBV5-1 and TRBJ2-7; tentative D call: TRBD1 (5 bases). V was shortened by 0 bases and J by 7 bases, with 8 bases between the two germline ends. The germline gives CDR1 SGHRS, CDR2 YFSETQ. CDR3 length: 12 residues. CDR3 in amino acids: CASSLGGWEQYF. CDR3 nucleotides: TGCGCCAGCAGCTTGGGGGGCTGGGAGCAGTACTTC. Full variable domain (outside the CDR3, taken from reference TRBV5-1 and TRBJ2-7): KAGVTQTPRYLIKTRGQQVTLSCSPISGHRSVSWYQQTPGQGLQFLFEYFSETQRNKGNFPGRFSGRQFSNSRSEMNVSTLELGDSALYLCASSLGGWEQYFGPGTRLTVT.

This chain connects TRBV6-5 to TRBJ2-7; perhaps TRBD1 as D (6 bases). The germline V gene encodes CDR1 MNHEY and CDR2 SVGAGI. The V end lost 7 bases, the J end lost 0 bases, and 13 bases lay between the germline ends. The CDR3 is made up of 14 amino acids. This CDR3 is CASKLTGASYEQYF. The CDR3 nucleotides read TGTGCCAGCAAGCTGACAGGAGCCTCCTACGAGCAGTACTTC.

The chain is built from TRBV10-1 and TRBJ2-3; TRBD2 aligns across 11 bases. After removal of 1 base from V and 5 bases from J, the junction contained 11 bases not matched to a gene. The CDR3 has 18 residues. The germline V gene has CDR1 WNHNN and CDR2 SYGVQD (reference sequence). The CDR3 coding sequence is TGCGCCAGCAGTGAGTACCGAATTAGCGGGAGGGCCAGAGATACGCAGTATTTT. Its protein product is CASSEYRISGRARDTQYF.

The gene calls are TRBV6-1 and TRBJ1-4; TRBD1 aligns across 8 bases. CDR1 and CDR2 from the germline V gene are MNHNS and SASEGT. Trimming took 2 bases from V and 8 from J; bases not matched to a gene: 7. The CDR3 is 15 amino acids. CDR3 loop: CASSERDRSDEKLFF. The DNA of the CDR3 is TGTGCCAGCAGTGAAAGGGACAGGAGTGACGAAAAACTGTTTTTT.

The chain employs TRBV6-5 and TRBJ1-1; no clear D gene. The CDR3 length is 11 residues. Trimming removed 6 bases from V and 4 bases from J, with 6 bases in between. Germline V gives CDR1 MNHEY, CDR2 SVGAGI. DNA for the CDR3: TGTGCCAGCAGGGAGAGCACTGAAGCTTTCTTT. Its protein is CASRESTEAFF.

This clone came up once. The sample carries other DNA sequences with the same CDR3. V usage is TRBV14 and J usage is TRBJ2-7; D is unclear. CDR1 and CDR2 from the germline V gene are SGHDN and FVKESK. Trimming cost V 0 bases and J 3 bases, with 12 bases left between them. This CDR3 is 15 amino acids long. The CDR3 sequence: CASSQELVAFYEQYF. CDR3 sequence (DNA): TGTGCCAGCAGCCAAGAATTAGTAGCCTTCTACGAGCAGTACTTC.

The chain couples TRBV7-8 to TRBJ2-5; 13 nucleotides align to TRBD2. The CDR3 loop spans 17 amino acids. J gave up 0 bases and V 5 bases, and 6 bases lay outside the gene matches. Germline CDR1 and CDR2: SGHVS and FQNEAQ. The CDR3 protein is CASSQGLAGAYQETQYF. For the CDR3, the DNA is TGTGCCAGCAGCCAAGGACTAGCGGGGGCGTACCAAGAGACCCAGTACTTC.

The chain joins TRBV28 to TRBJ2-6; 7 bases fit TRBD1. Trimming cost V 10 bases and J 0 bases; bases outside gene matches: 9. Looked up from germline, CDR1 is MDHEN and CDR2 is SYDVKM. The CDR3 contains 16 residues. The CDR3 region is CATDRTGLSGANVLTF. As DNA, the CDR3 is TGTGCCACCGACCGGACAGGACTCTCTGGGGCCAACGTCCTGACTTTC.

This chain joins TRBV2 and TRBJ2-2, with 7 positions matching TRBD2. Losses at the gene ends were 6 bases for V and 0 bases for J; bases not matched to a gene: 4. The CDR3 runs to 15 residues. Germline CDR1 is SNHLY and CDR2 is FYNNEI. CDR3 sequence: CASRRLAANTGELFF. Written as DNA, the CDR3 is TGTGCCAGCAGGAGACTAGCAGCGAACACCGGGGAGCTGTTTTTT.

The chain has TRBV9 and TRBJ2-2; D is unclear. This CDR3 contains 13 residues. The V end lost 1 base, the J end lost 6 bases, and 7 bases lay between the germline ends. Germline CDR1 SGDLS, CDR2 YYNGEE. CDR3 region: CASSVTAAGELFF. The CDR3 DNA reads TGTGCCAGCAGCGTAACCGCGGCCGGGGAGCTGTTTTTT.

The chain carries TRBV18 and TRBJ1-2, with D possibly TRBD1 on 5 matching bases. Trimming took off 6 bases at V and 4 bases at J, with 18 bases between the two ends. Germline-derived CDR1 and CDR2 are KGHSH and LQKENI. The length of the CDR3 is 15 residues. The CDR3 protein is CASSDFLTGGYGYTF. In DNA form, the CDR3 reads TGTGCCAGCTCCGATTTTCTAACGGGGGGCTATGGCTACACCTTC.

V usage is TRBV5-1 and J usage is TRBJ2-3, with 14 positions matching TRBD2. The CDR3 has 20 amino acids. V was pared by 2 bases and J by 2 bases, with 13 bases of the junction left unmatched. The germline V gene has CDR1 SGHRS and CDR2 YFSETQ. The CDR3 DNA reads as TGCGCCAGCAGCTTACCGGGACTAGCGGGAGCCCAGAGTTTCACAGATACGCAGTATTTT. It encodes CASSLPGLAGAQSFTDTQYF. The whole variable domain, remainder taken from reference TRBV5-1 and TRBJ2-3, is KAGVTQTPRYLIKTRGQQVTLSCSPISGHRSVSWYQQTPGQGLQFLFEYFSETQRNKGNFPGRFSGRQFSNSRSEMNVSTLELGDSALYLCASSLPGLAGAQSFTDTQYFGPGTRLTVL.

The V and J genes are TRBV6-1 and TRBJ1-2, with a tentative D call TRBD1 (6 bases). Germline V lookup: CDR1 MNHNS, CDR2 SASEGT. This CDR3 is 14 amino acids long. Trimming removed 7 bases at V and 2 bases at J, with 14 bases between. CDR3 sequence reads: CASIRQERNYGYTF. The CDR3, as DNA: TGTGCCAGCATACGACAGGAGAGAAACTATGGCTACACCTTC.

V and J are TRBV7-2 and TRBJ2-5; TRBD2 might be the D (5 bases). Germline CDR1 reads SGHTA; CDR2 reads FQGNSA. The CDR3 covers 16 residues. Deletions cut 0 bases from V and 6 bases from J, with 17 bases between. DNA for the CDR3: TGTGCCAGCAGCTTAGCACCCACAAGAGAGGGAAAGACCCAGTACTTC. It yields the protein CASSLAPTREGKTQYF.

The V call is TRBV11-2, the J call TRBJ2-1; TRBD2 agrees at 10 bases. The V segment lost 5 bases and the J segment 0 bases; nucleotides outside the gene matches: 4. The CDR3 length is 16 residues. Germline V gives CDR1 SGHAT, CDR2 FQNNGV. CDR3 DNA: TGTGCCAGCAGCCCTCTAGCGGGGGACTCCTACAATGAGCAGTTCTTC. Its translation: CASSPLAGDSYNEQFF.

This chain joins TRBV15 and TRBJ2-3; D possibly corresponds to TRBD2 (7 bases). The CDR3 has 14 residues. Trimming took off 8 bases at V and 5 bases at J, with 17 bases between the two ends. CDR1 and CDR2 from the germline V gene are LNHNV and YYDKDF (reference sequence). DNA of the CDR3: TGTGCCACCGGGGGGGCCCCCGGTTTAGATACGCAGTATTTT. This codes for CATGGAPGLDTQYF.

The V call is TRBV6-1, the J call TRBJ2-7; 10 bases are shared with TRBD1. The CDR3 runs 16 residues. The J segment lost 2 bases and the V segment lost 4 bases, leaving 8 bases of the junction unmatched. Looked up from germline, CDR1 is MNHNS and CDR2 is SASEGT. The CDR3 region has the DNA TGTGCCAGCAGTGCCCCAGCCGGGACAGGGGCCTACGAGCAGTACTTC. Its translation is CASSAPAGTGAYEQYF.

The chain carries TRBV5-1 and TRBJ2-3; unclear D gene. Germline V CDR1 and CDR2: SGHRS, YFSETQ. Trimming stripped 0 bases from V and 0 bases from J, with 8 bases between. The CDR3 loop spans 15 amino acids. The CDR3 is CASSLEVASTDTQYF. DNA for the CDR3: TGCGCCAGCAGCTTGGAGGTAGCTAGCACAGATACGCAGTATTTT.

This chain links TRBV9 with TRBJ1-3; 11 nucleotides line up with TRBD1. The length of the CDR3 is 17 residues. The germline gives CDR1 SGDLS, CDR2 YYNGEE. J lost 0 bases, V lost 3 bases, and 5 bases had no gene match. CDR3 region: CASSATGTGGSGNTIYF. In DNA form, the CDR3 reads TGTGCCAGCAGCGCGACCGGGACAGGGGGCTCTGGAAACACCATATATTTT.

The CDR3 nucleotides are TGTGCCAGCAGCTTCCAAGAGACCCAGTACTTC. Protein sequence: CASSFQETQYF. The V and J genes are TRBV2 and TRBJ2-5, with D unresolved. The germline gives CDR1 SNHLY, CDR2 FYNNEI. V was cut by 6 bases and J by 1 base, with 3 bases left in between. The CDR3 spans 11 residues. Complete variable domain (other parts from reference TRBV2 and TRBJ2-5): EPEVTQTPSHQVTQMGQEVILRCVPISNHLYFYWYRQILGQKVEFLVSFYNNEISEKSEIFDDQFSVERPDGSNFTLKIRSTKLEDSAMYFCASSFQETQYFGPGTRLLVL.

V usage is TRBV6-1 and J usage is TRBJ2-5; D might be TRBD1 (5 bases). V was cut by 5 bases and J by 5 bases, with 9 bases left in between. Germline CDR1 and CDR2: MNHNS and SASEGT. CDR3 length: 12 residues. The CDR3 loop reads CASSFSGETQYF. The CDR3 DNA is TGTGCCAGCAGTTTTTCAGGGGAGACCCAGTACTTC.

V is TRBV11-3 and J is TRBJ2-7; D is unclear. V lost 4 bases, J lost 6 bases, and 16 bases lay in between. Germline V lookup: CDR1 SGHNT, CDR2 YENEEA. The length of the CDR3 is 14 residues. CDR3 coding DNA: TGTGCCAGCAGCTCCCATCCGGGTGCCTTCGAGCAGTACTTC. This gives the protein CASSSHPGAFEQYF.

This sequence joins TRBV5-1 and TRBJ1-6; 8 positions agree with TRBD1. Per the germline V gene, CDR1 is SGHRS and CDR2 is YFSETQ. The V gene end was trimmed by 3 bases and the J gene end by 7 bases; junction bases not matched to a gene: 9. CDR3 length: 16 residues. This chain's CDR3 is CASSSEGDRPNSPLHF. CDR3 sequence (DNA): TGCGCCAGCAGCTCCGAAGGGGACAGGCCGAATTCACCCCTCCACTTT.

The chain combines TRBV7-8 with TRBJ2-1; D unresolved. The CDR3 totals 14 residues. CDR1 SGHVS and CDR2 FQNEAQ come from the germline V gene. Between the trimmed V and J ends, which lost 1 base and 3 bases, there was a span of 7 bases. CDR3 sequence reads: CASSLVGNYNEQFF. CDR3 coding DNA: TGTGCCAGCAGCTTAGTTGGCAACTACAATGAGCAGTTCTTC. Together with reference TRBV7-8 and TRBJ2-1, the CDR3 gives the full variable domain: GAGVSQSPRYKVAKRGQDVALRCDPISGHVSLFWYQQALGQGPEFLTYFQNEAQLDKSGLPSDRFFAERPEGSVSTLKIQRTQQEDSAVYLCASSLVGNYNEQFFGPGTRLTVL.

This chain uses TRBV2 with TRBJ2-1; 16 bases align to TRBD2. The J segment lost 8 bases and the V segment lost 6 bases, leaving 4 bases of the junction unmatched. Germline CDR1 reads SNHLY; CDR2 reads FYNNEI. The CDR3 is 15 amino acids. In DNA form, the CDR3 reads TGTGCCAGCAGAGAGGGACTAGCGGGAGGGGATGAGCAGTTCTTC. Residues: CASREGLAGGDEQFF.

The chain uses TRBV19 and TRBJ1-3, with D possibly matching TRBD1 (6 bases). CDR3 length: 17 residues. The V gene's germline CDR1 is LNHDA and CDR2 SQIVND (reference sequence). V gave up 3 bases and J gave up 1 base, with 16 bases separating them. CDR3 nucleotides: TGTGCCAGTAGTATTCCCCAGGGGATAGATTCTGGAAACACCATATATTTT. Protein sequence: CASSIPQGIDSGNTIYF. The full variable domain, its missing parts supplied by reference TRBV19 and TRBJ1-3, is DGGITQSPKYLFRKEGQNVTLSCEQNLNHDAMYWYRQDPGQGLRLIYYSQIVNDFQKGDIAEGYSVSREKKESFPLTVTSAQKNPTAFYLCASSIPQGIDSGNTIYFGEGSWLTVV.